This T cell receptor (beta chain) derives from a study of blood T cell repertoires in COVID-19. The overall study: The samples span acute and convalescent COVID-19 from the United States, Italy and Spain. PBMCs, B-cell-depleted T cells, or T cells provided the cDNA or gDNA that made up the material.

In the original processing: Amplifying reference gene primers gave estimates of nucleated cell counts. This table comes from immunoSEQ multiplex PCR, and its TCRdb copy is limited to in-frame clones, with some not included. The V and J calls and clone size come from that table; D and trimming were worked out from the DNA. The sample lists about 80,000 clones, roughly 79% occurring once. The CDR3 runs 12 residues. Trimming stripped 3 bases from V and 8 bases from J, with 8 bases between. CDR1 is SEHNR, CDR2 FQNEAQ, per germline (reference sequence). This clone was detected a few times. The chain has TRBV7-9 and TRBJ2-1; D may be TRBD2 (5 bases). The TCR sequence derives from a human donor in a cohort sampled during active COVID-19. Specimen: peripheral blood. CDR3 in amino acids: CASSLGVYEQFF. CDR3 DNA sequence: TGTGCCAGCAGCTTGGGAGTCTATGAGCAGTTCTTC.